This TCR beta chain derives from a study of Ad26.COV2.S vaccination and SARS-CoV-2 variants. Concerning this clone itself: Its antigen is not identified.

Whole-study findings and limits: Vaccine and placebo recipients had similar non-spike TCR breadth. Analyses of TCR breadth and depth may have underestimated total T cell responses. Spike-specific TCR breadth was greater after Ad26.COV2.S than placebo. After vaccination, reports described spike-specific CD8+ and CD4+ T cell responses as showing substantial breadth.

Repertoires were generated with immunoSEQ multiplex PCR, while TCRdb's copy carries only in-frame clones and drops some. Here the sample spans under 150,000 clones, just over 85% being singletons. V was trimmed by 3 bases and J by 2 bases, leaving 8 bases between them. Germline V gene lookup returns CDR1 SGHAT and CDR2 FQNNGV. The CDR3 runs to 13 residues. The clonotype was recovered from a human donor who had recovered from COVID-19. This sequence joins TRBV11-2 and TRBJ2-7; TRBD1 might be the D (6 bases). The specimen was peripheral blood, collected after recovery from COVID-19. The CDR3 loop reads CASSLDRAYEQYF. The CDR3 coding sequence is TGTGCCAGCAGCTTGGACAGAGCCTACGAGCAGTACTTC.